These 30 T cell receptor beta chains originate from one sample sequenced in a study of regulatory T cells in long-lasting Graves disease. Time point: newly diagnosed GD, antithyroid drugs for less than 3 months. PBMC-extracted RNA yielded the TCR library. Building of the TCR beta libraries involved iRepertoire HTBI primers and Arm-PCR of CDR3 regions. Via MiXCR, TCRdb re-called the multiplex PCR reads, giving one row per CDR3 protein. The data show hundreds of thousands of distinct CDR3 sequences, 15% to 20% seen once. These data also formed part of another study, on T cells in Graves' hyperthyroidism and ophthalmopathy.

Sequenced here: peripheral blood mononuclear cells (PBMCs), sampled at new diagnosis, from a patient treated with antithyroid drugs. The receptors originated from a woman aged 30 to 39 with Graves disease.

This clonotype was counted many times. The chain joins TRBV2 to TRBJ1-5; 7 positions match TRBD1. From germline, CDR1 is SNHLY and CDR2 FYNNEI. The CDR3 is made up of 13 amino acids. V trimming: 6 bases; J trimming: 7 bases; junction bases outside the gene matches: 6. The CDR3 sequence: CASSGTVEQPQHF. CDR3 coding DNA: TGTGCCAGCAGCGGGACAGTGGAACAGCCCCAGCATTTT. The whole variable domain, remainder taken from reference TRBV2 and TRBJ1-5, is EPEVTQTPSHQVTQMGQEVILRCVPISNHLYFYWYRQILGQKVEFLVSFYNNEISEKSEIFDDQFSVERPDGSNFTLKIRSTKLEDSAMYFCASSGTVEQPQHFGDGTRLSIL.

The gene calls are TRBV18 and TRBJ1-2; 7 bases fit TRBD1. The CDR3 is made up of 14 amino acids. V trimming: 1 base; J trimming: 7 bases; junction bases outside the gene matches: 6. Germline CDR1 is KGHSH and CDR2 is LQKENI. CDR3 sequence (DNA): TGTGCCAGCTCACCACGAGACAGGGTCGGTGGCTACACCTTC. It is translated as CASSPRDRVGGYTF.

The chain employs TRBV9 and TRBJ2-7; D is possibly TRBD1 (6 bases). Germline CDR1 and CDR2: SGDLS and YYNGEE. The CDR3 has 15 amino acids. Trimming cost V 4 bases and J 0 bases, with 14 bases left between them. The CDR3, as DNA: TGTGCCAGCAGCCCTCGGGCGGACAGCTCCTACGAGCAGTACTTC. The encoded protein is CASSPRADSSYEQYF.

This chain links TRBV4-1 with TRBJ1-1; D ambiguous. The CDR3 has 14 residues. From germline, CDR1 is MGHRA and CDR2 YSYEKL. V was shortened by 1 base and J by 0 bases, with 6 bases between the two germline ends. For the CDR3, the DNA is TGCGCCAGCAGCCAAGGTCCGGTGAACACTGAAGCTTTCTTT. This encodes CASSQGPVNTEAFF.

As concerns this clonotype: One base away lies a much larger clone, so this may be a sequencing read error. The V call is TRBV11-1, the J call TRBJ1-2; D is possibly TRBD1 (5 bases). The germline gives CDR1 SGHAT, CDR2 FQDESV (reference sequence). Trimming removed 5 bases at V and 7 bases at J, with 17 bases between. The CDR3 extends over 14 amino acids. CDR3 DNA: TGTGCCAGCAGCCCCCGGGGTAAAACAGGTGGCTACACCTTC. The encoded protein is CASSPRGKTGGYTF.

To note about this clonotype: A single base is all that separates this from a far larger clone, so a read error is likely. The V and J genes are TRBV6-2 or TRBV6-3 and TRBJ1-5; D gene uncertain. V lost 7 bases and J lost 3, with 10 bases in between. In germline, CDR1 is MNHEY, CDR2 SVGEGT. The CDR3 is 13 amino acids. DNA of the CDR3: TGTGCCAGCAAAGTTGATAACAATCAGCCCCAGCATTTT. Translating gives CASKVDNNQPQHF.

This clonotype was observed a handful of times. The rearrangement links TRBV19 to TRBJ2-3; tentative D call: TRBD1 (5 bases). Germline assignment: CDR1 LNHDA and CDR2 SQIVND (reference sequence). With 9 bases removed from V and 2 bases from J, the gap between germline ends came to 12 bases. The CDR3 is 13 residues long. The CDR3 coding sequence is TGTGCCAGCTCAAACAGGAACACAGATACGCAGTATTTT. It encodes CASSNRNTDTQYF.

In its sample, this clonotype was seen many times. The chain uses TRBV7-2 and TRBJ2-1; 7 nucleotides align to TRBD2. Germline CDR1 and CDR2: SGHTA and FQGNSA. This CDR3 region has 16 residues. The J segment lost 4 bases and the V segment lost 1 base, leaving 7 bases of the junction unmatched. The CDR3 DNA is TGTGCCAGCAGCTTAGGCGGGAGCCCTGGGTACAATGAGCAGTTCTTC. Protein: CASSLGGSPGYNEQFF.

In this sample, this clonotype turned up many times. The V and J genes are TRBV2 and TRBJ1-5, with D possibly TRBD1 on 5 matching bases. Trimming cost V 5 bases and J 7 bases, with 12 bases left between them. CDR3 length equals 13 residues. CDR1 SNHLY and CDR2 FYNNEI come from the germline V gene. DNA for the CDR3: TGTGCCAGCAGTACAGGACCGGCCCAGCCCCAGCATTTT. Its protein is CASSTGPAQPQHF.

This clonotype was counted at least ten times. The rearrangement links TRBV2 to TRBJ2-5; D is unresolved. This CDR3 contains 12 residues. In germline, CDR1 is SNHLY, CDR2 FYNNEI. V gave up 8 bases and J gave up 1 base, with 8 bases separating them. CDR3 residues: CASLTIQETQYF. The CDR3 DNA reads as TGTGCCAGCTTAACCATCCAAGAGACCCAGTACTTC.

Notes on this clonotype: With a much larger clone just one base away, this may be a read error. The CDR3 does not end in the conserved phenylalanine or tryptophan, so this is likely a read error. J is TRBJ1-2 and V is TRBV6-1; D is possibly TRBD1 (6 bases). The CDR3 is made up of 15 amino acids. V shed 5 bases and J shed 4 bases, with 17 bases lying between them. Per the germline V gene, CDR1 is MNHNS and CDR2 is SASEGT. CDR3 sequence: CASSRSTTGSYGYTS. The CDR3 region has the DNA TGTGCCAGCAGTCGGAGTACGACAGGCTCCTATGGCTACACCTCC.

The J gene is TRBJ2-1, the V gene TRBV27, with D possibly TRBD2 on 6 matching bases. The CDR3 is 13 amino acids. Germline V gene sequence: CDR1 MNHEY, CDR2 SMNVEV (reference sequence). V dropped 9 bases and J dropped 10 bases, with 19 bases sitting between them. The CDR3 DNA follows: TGTGCCAGTAGGCTATACTTTGGGGGGGAGCAGTTCTTC. It translates to CASRLYFGGEQFF.

This clonotype was seen ten or more times. The chain links TRBV5-4 to TRBJ1-2; a possible D gene is TRBD1 (6 bases). The CDR3 sequence is 15 residues long. The V end was cut by 2 bases, the J end by 8 bases, with 19 bases between. CDR1 and CDR2 (germline): SGHNT, YYREEE (reference sequence). CDR3 loop: CASSFRVRAGEGYTF. CDR3 sequence (DNA): TGTGCCAGCAGCTTTCGGGTACGCGCAGGGGAAGGCTACACCTTC.

The chain couples TRBV27 to TRBJ2-4, with D perhaps matching TRBD1 (6 bases). The CDR3 length is 19 residues. Germline assignment: CDR1 MNHEY and CDR2 SMNVEV (reference sequence). The germline V and J ends were trimmed by 2 bases and 0 bases, with 20 bases remaining between them. CDR3 DNA: TGTGCCAGCAGTTTAAAGGGCAGGGGCAACCTACTAGCCAAAAACATTCAGTACTTC. Its protein is CASSLKGRGNLLAKNIQYF.

The rearrangement links TRBV15 to TRBJ1-5; 12 bases agree with TRBD1. V was pared by 1 base and J by 7 bases, with 5 bases of the junction left unmatched. CDR3 length: 16 amino acids. Looked up from germline, CDR1 is LNHNV and CDR2 is YYDKDF (reference sequence). The CDR3 region is CATSRVPGQGAQPQHF. CDR3 DNA: TGTGCCACCAGCAGAGTTCCGGGACAGGGGGCGCAGCCCCAGCATTTT.

The chain couples TRBV19 to TRBJ1-2; 9 bases fit TRBD1. The V gene end was trimmed by 4 bases and the J gene end by 5 bases; junction bases not matched to a gene: 8. The length of the CDR3 is 15 residues. Germline V gene lookup returns CDR1 LNHDA and CDR2 SQIVND (reference sequence). This CDR3 is CASSNPRDRDYGYTF. DNA of the CDR3: TGTGCCAGTAGTAACCCTCGGGACAGGGATTATGGCTACACCTTC.

The chain carries TRBV3-1 and TRBJ1-6; maybe TRBD1 (6 bases). There are 13 residues in the CDR3. V was clipped by 8 bases and J by 8 bases, with 13 bases between them. Germline V gives CDR1 LGHDT, CDR2 YNNKEL (reference sequence). Here the CDR3 DNA reads TGTGCCAGCCGGACAGCGGAGGATTCACCCCTCCACTTT. This sequence encodes CASRTAEDSPLHF.

The V call is TRBV5-1, the J call TRBJ2-7; possible D gene TRBD1, 5 bases. Between the trimmed V and J ends, which lost 4 bases and 3 bases, there was a span of 20 bases. This CDR3 comprises 16 residues. Looked up from germline, CDR1 is SGHRS and CDR2 is YFSETQ. CDR3 in amino acids: CASSRRGDRVNYEQYF. Written as DNA, the CDR3 is TGCGCCAGCAGCCGAAGGGGCGACAGAGTAAACTACGAGCAGTACTTC.

This clonotype was seen a few times. The genes are TRBV6-1 and TRBJ1-6, with D unresolved. The CDR3 is made up of 12 amino acids. The germline V gene encodes CDR1 MNHNS and CDR2 SASEGT. V was trimmed by 6 bases and J by 7 bases, leaving 7 bases between them. CDR3 loop: CASRMGNSPLHF. The CDR3 DNA reads TGTGCCAGCAGGATGGGGAATTCACCCCTCCACTTT.

This chain joins TRBV18 and TRBJ1-3, with D possibly TRBD1 on 5 matching bases. Trimming cost V 3 bases and J 0 bases, with 15 bases left between them. Germline CDR1 and CDR2: KGHSH and LQKENI. The CDR3 extends over 17 amino acids. CDR3 sequence (DNA): TGTGCCAGCTCACCCCCCTCTGTGGGGACCTCTGGAAACACCATATATTTT. It yields the protein CASSPPSVGTSGNTIYF.

This clonotype showed up many times. V usage is TRBV12-3 or TRBV12-4 and J usage is TRBJ2-6; the D gene is possibly TRBD1 (6 bases). CDR3 size: 17 residues. With 6 bases removed from V and 0 bases from J, the gap between germline ends came to 15 bases. The CDR3 spells CASSPRGLNSGANVLTF. CDR3 DNA: TGTGCCAGCAGCCCTAGGGGGTTGAACTCTGGGGCCAACGTCCTGACTTTC.

This clonotype came up many times. The rearrangement joins TRBV28 to TRBJ2-5, with TRBD1 identical over 10 bases. Germline V gene data show CDR1 as MDHEN and CDR2 as SYDVKM. CDR3 length equals 15 residues. The junction had 8 bases not matched to a gene; V was cut back by 6 bases and J by 4 bases. DNA for the CDR3: TGTGCCAGCAGCACCCCGGGACAGGGGACAGAGACCCAGTACTTC. Amino acids: CASSTPGQGTETQYF.

This clonotype appeared many times. The chain is built from TRBV20-1 and TRBJ2-7, with D hard to call. V lost 5 bases and J 0 bases, leaving 14 bases between the germline ends. The CDR3 contains 14 residues. In germline, CDR1 is DFQATT, CDR2 SNEGSKA (reference sequence). CDR3 in DNA: TGCAGTGCTTACACGTCCCTAGGCTCCTACGAGCAGTACTTC. Residues: CSAYTSLGSYEQYF.

The J gene is TRBJ2-1, the V gene TRBV5-1, with 9 nucleotides matching TRBD2. This CDR3 is 16 amino acids long. V lost 5 bases, J lost 7 bases, and 13 bases stayed unmatched. The germline V gene encodes CDR1 SGHRS and CDR2 YFSETQ. Written as DNA, the CDR3 is TGCGCCAGCAGTTCACCAATGACTAGCGGATCGAATGAGCAGTTCTTC. Amino acid sequence: CASSSPMTSGSNEQFF.

At least ten counts were recorded for this clonotype. The chain joins TRBV5-1 to TRBJ2-1, with D possibly matching TRBD1 (5 bases). This CDR3 is built from 15 residues. Germline assignment: CDR1 SGHRS and CDR2 YFSETQ. V lost 4 bases and J lost 5, with 16 bases in between. CDR3: CASSPYWGRDNEQFF. Here the CDR3 DNA reads TGCGCCAGCAGCCCCTATTGGGGCCGCGACAATGAGCAGTTCTTC.

A word on this clonotype: Relative to the germline gene, one junction end is altered; a read error may explain this. The chain couples TRBV7-2 to TRBJ2-7; D is ambiguous. Germline V CDR1 and CDR2: SGHTA, FQGNSA. The CDR3 runs 12 residues. The CDR3 nucleotides are TGTACCAGCAGCTCAACGGCCTACGATCAGTACTTC. Protein product: CTSSSTAYDQYF.

In its sample, this clonotype was seen many times. The chain uses TRBV3-1 and TRBJ1-1, with D perhaps matching TRBD1 (5 bases). The CDR3 loop spans 13 amino acids. Germline lookup yields CDR1 LGHDT and CDR2 YNNKEL (reference sequence). V gave up 2 bases and J gave up 10 bases, with 14 bases separating them. CDR3 sequence (DNA): TGTGCCAGCAGCCAAACAAGACAGTCGGCAGCTTTCTTT. Its protein is CASSQTRQSAAFF.

This clonotype has just a few counts. The gene calls are TRBV7-2 and TRBJ2-7; tentative D call: TRBD2 (5 bases). This CDR3 spans 15 amino acids. The V end lost 4 bases, the J end lost 7 bases, and 20 bases lay between the germline ends. Germline V CDR1 and CDR2: SGHTA, FQGNSA. The CDR3 protein is CASSSRVGIREEQYF. The CDR3 nucleotides read TGTGCCAGCAGCTCCCGGGTCGGGATCCGTGAGGAGCAGTACTTC. The whole variable domain, filled in from reference TRBV7-2 and TRBJ2-7, reads GAGVSQSPSNKVTEKGKDVELRCDPISGHTALYWYRQSLGQGLEFLIYFQGNSAPDKSGLPSDRFSAERTGGSVSTLTIQRTQQEDSAVYLCASSSRVGIREEQYFGPGTRLTVT.

This clonotype was counted only a few times. The V call is TRBV7-9, the J call TRBJ2-1; 7 bases map to TRBD2. Trimming cost V 1 base and J 5 bases; bases outside gene matches: 5. CDR3 size: 15 residues. CDR1 is SEHNR and CDR2 is FQNEAQ in the germline V gene (reference sequence). CDR3 coding DNA: TGTGCCAGCAGCTTAGGACTAGCAATGAACAATGAGCAGTTCTTC. Translated, it gives CASSLGLAMNNEQFF.

Many counts were recorded for this clonotype. The chain uses TRBV24-1 and TRBJ2-7; TRBD1 agrees at 8 bases. This CDR3 contains 14 residues. The germline CDR1 and CDR2 sequences are KGHDR and SFDVKD. V was clipped by 4 bases and J by 4 bases; unmatched bases: 5. CDR3 sequence (DNA): TGTGCCACCAGTGACGGACAGGGTGAATACGAGCAGTACTTC. It translates to CATSDGQGEYEQYF.